This TCR beta chain emerged from a study of spatial heterogeneity in lung cancer. Study-wide results and limits: Mutation counts in tumors were tracked by counts of expanded intratumoral alpha and beta TCRs. The authors estimated that approximately 7% of tumor T cells were covered for alpha chains and about 14% for beta chains.

In its sample, this clonotype ranks as large. The target antigen is unknown. Found in a library prepared for alpha chains, this beta chain is an off-target read, and its abundance has little meaning. Time point of the sample: sample taken at primary tumor resection. Untreated early-stage non-small cell lung cancer patients, about 70 in total, were the donors. Each CDR3 protein is one row after TCRdb ran MiXCR on the 5' RACE reads. The repertoire holds 800 to 1,100 distinct CDR3 sequences, with 20% to 25% as singletons. Germline lookup yields CDR1 KGHSH and CDR2 LQKENI. V was shortened by 0 bases and J by 2 bases, with 11 bases between the two germline ends. This CDR3 spans 15 amino acids.

The clonotype comes from a male donor with early-stage non-small cell lung cancer. The sample in question was lung tumor tissue, obtained at surgery. This sequence joins TRBV18 and TRBJ2-7, with a possible D match to TRBD1 (5 bases). CDR3 coding DNA: TGTGCCAGCTCACCACCGGCAGGGTCCGCCTACGAGCAGTACTTC. The encoded protein is CASSPPAGSAYEQYF.